Following are 23 T cell receptor beta chains from one sample sequenced in a study of molecular identifiers for immune sequencing clone quantification. Via MiXCR, TCRdb re-called the PCR reads, giving one row per CDR3 protein. The sample consists of a few hundred thousand distinct CDR3 sequences, 25% of them appearing once. Input material: naive CD8+ T cells from blood, with Jurkat cell RNA spiked in. Subset given: FACS-sorted CD8+CD4-CCR7+CD45RA+ naive T cells. Receptors originate from a human donor in good health. Some libraries in this study had Jurkat cell RNA spiked in.

This clonotype has just a few counts. This sequence joins TRBV12-3 or TRBV12-4 and TRBJ1-2; the D gene is possibly TRBD1 (5 bases). The V gene lost 2 bases and the J gene lost 4 bases, with 8 bases spanning the gap. The CDR3 extends over 13 amino acids. This CDR3 reads CASSLRGTYGYTF. The CDR3 nucleotides are TGTGCCAGCAGTTTAAGGGGCACCTATGGCTACACCTTC.

This clonotype was picked up one time. This may be a read error, as it is one base from a much larger clone. No conserved phenylalanine or tryptophan is present at the end of the CDR3, so a read error is the likely explanation. V and J are TRBV6-6 and TRBJ2-3; D is perhaps TRBD1 (6 bases). Germline V gives CDR1 MNHNY, CDR2 SVGAGI (reference sequence). The CDR3 spans 15 residues. With 3 bases removed from V and 8 bases from J, the gap between germline ends came to 18 bases. The CDR3 reads CASSYASGTRGTQYS. CDR3 nucleotides: TGTGCCAGCAGTTATGCTTCGGGGACCAGGGGTACGCAGTATTCT.

The chain combines TRBV20-1 with TRBJ2-7; D is possibly TRBD1 (5 bases). Trimming removed 6 bases at V and 2 bases at J, with 11 bases between. The CDR3 has 12 amino acids. The V gene's germline CDR1 is DFQATT and CDR2 SNEGSKA (reference sequence). For the CDR3, the DNA is TGCAGTGCAAGGTCGGACACCTACGAGCAGTACTTC. This gives the protein CSARSDTYEQYF.

This sequence joins TRBV6-6 and TRBJ1-5; 8 nucleotides align to TRBD1. V shed 7 bases and J 4 bases; nucleotides not matched to a gene: 9. Germline V gene lookup returns CDR1 MNHNY and CDR2 SVGAGI (reference sequence). The CDR3 extends over 15 amino acids. In DNA form, the CDR3 reads TGTGCCAGCACCCCGAGACAGGGGATTAATCAGCCCCAGCATTTT. It encodes CASTPRQGINQPQHF.

V gene TRBV4-3 combines with J gene TRBJ1-1; D is undetermined. The V gene lost 11 bases and the J gene lost 5 bases, with 15 bases spanning the gap. The germline V gene encodes CDR1 LGHNA and CDR2 YSLEER. The CDR3 length is 12 residues. The CDR3 DNA reads as TGCGCCCCCAGCCATCACCGAACTGAAGCTTTCTTT. Translation: CAPSHHRTEAFF.

As to this clonotype: Here the CDR3 omits its conserved ending phenylalanine or tryptophan, so a read error is the likely source. The V gene is TRBV12-3 or TRBV12-4, the J gene TRBJ2-7; 8 nucleotides agree with TRBD1. V trimming: 6 bases; J trimming: 2 bases; junction bases outside the gene matches: 6. This CDR3 is 14 amino acids long. The CDR3 nucleotides read TGTGCCAGCAGCCCGACAGGGGAGCCCTACGAGCAGTACCTC. Its translation is CASSPTGEPYEQYL.

This clonotype was found many times. The V call is TRBV19, the J call TRBJ1-1; no definite D call. V lost 9 bases and J 0 bases, leaving 11 bases between the germline ends. The CDR3 has 13 amino acids. Looked up from germline, CDR1 is LNHDA and CDR2 is SQIVND (reference sequence). The CDR3 nucleotides read TGTGCCAGCAGCATCGGGATGAACACTGAAGCTTTCTTT. Translation gives CASSIGMNTEAFF. The full variable domain, with the rest looked up from reference TRBV19 and TRBJ1-1, is DGGITQSPKYLFRKEGQNVTLSCEQNLNHDAMYWYRQDPGQGLRLIYYSQIVNDFQKGDIAEGYSVSREKKESFPLTVTSAQKNPTAFYLCASSIGMNTEAFFGQGTRLTVV.

The rearrangement uses TRBV2 and TRBJ2-4; the D gene is possibly TRBD1 (6 bases). V lost 0 bases, J lost 2 bases, and 17 bases lay in between. The CDR3 is made up of 18 amino acids. Germline assignment: CDR1 SNHLY and CDR2 FYNNEI. The CDR3 reads CASSEAESPGVTKNIQYF. The CDR3 coding sequence is TGTGCCAGCAGTGAAGCAGAGTCGCCAGGGGTAACCAAAAACATTCAGTACTTC.

This clonotype has more than one count but fewer than ten. V gene TRBV19 combines with J gene TRBJ1-5; 7 positions agree with TRBD1. Germline CDR1 is LNHDA and CDR2 is SQIVND (reference sequence). The CDR3 consists of 12 residues. Trimming cost V 10 bases and J 4 bases; bases outside gene matches: 4. The CDR3 loop reads CATKQGNQPQHF. In DNA, the CDR3 is TGTGCCACCAAACAGGGGAATCAGCCCCAGCATTTT.

This clonotype was observed many times. The V gene is TRBV30, the J gene TRBJ2-7; D is perhaps TRBD1 or TRBD2 (5 bases each). The CDR3 sequence is 11 residues long. V was clipped by 2 bases and J by 7 bases, with 9 bases between them. Per germline, CDR1 GTSNPN and CDR2 SVGIG (reference sequence). The CDR3 loop reads CAWSLGEEQYF. CDR3 in DNA: TGTGCCTGGAGTTTGGGGGAAGAGCAGTACTTC.

This clonotype has at least ten counts. This chain links TRBV7-8 with TRBJ1-1; the D is unclear. V was trimmed by 5 bases and J by 7 bases, leaving 11 bases between them. The CDR3 runs 12 residues. Germline CDR1 and CDR2: SGHVS and FQNEAQ. CDR3 loop: CASSPGTYEAFF. CDR3 bases: TGTGCCAGCAGCCCCGGAACTTATGAAGCTTTCTTT.

This clonotype was counted a few times. The chain combines TRBV30 with TRBJ2-7; TRBD2 might be the D (5 bases). Germline loops: CDR1 GTSNPN, CDR2 SVGIG (reference sequence). Trimming took off 2 bases at V and 2 bases at J, with 7 bases between the two ends. This CDR3 region has 12 residues. This chain's CDR3 is CAWSSGTYEQYF. The CDR3 bases are TGTGCCTGGAGTTCGGGAACCTACGAGCAGTACTTC.

Note on this clonotype: A junction boundary mismatches the germline segment, possibly from a read error. V gene TRBV5-6 combines with J gene TRBJ2-7, with D perhaps matching TRBD2 (6 bases). The germline V gene has CDR1 SGHDT and CDR2 YYEEEE. This CDR3 has 12 amino acids. CDR3 residues: CASNGDSHEQYF. Written as DNA, the CDR3 is TGTGCCAGTAATGGGGACTCCCACGAGCAGTACTTC. The full variable domain, in which reference TRBV5-6 and TRBJ2-7 provide the parts outside the CDR3, is DAGVTQSPTHLIKTRGQQVTLRCSPKSGHDTVSWYQQALGQGPQFIFQYYEEEERQRGNFPDRFSGHQFPNYSSELNVNALLLGDSALYLCASNGDSHEQYFGPGTRLTVT.

V and J are TRBV19 and TRBJ1-1; D is perhaps TRBD1 (6 bases). V lost 1 base and J 5 bases, leaving 14 bases between the germline ends. The CDR3 spans 15 residues. CDR1 LNHDA and CDR2 SQIVND come from the germline V gene (reference sequence). The CDR3 nucleotides are TGTGCCAGTAGTATAGGAGACCGGGGGCGTACTGAAGCTTTCTTT. Translated: CASSIGDRGRTEAFF.

The J gene is TRBJ2-7, the V gene TRBV11-2, with TRBD1 identical over 10 bases. Trimming cost V 4 bases and J 0 bases; bases outside gene matches: 9. Germline V CDR1 and CDR2: SGHAT, FQNNGV. The CDR3 length is 17 residues. CDR3 nucleotides: TGTGCCAGCAGCTACCCGGGACAGGGGCTTTACTCCTACGAGCAGTACTTC. Its protein product is CASSYPGQGLYSYEQYF.

The chain is built from TRBV6-1 and TRBJ2-7; 7 nucleotides agree with TRBD1. Looked up from germline, CDR1 is MNHNS and CDR2 is SASEGT. The CDR3 sequence is 14 residues long. The trim removed 6 bases at V and 4 bases at J, leaving 9 bases unmatched. The CDR3 here is CASREQGNGYEQYF. CDR3 nucleotide sequence: TGTGCCAGCAGGGAACAGGGGAACGGGTACGAGCAGTACTTC.

The chain recombines TRBV27 with TRBJ2-3; D unresolved. This CDR3 is 11 amino acids long. Per the germline V gene, CDR1 is MNHEY and CDR2 is SMNVEV (reference sequence). With 6 bases removed from V and 9 bases from J, the gap between germline ends came to 10 bases. The CDR3 DNA is TGTGCCAGCAGGCCCCCCCCCACGCAGTATTTT. It is translated as CASRPPPTQYF.

This clonotype occurred a few times. J is TRBJ1-1 and V is TRBV28, with D perhaps TRBD1 (6 bases). The CDR3 spans 15 residues. V was trimmed by 4 bases and J by 0 bases, leaving 12 bases between them. From germline, CDR1 is MDHEN and CDR2 SYDVKM. CDR3 nucleotides: TGTGCCAGCAGTTGGGGACACCTCATGAACACTGAAGCTTTCTTT. This gives the protein CASSWGHLMNTEAFF. Full variable domain (outside the CDR3, taken from reference TRBV28 and TRBJ1-1): DVKVTQSSRYLVKRTGEKVFLECVQDMDHENMFWYRQDPGLGLRLIYFSYDVKMKEKGDIPEGYSVSREKKERFSLILESASTNQTSMYLCASSWGHLMNTEAFFGQGTRLTVV.

This clonotype was found a few times. The chain links TRBV5-1 to TRBJ2-3; D possibly matches TRBD1 or TRBD2 (6 bases each). Germline-derived CDR1 and CDR2 are SGHRS and YFSETQ. With 0 bases removed from V and 0 bases from J, the gap between germline ends came to 17 bases. CDR3 length: 18 residues. CDR3 sequence: CASSLEVGGPTSTDTQYF. In nucleotides, the CDR3 is TGCGCCAGCAGCTTGGAGGTCGGGGGCCCTACTAGCACAGATACGCAGTATTTT. The whole variable domain, filled in from reference TRBV5-1 and TRBJ2-3, reads KAGVTQTPRYLIKTRGQQVTLSCSPISGHRSVSWYQQTPGQGLQFLFEYFSETQRNKGNFPGRFSGRQFSNSRSEMNVSTLELGDSALYLCASSLEVGGPTSTDTQYFGPGTRLTVL.

A word on this clonotype: Just one base apart from a much larger clone, this may be a read error. This is likely a read error, given that the CDR3 carries no conserved phenylalanine or tryptophan at its end. CDR3 amino acids: CASSLAKTGSSYNEQFY. As DNA, the CDR3 is TGTGCCAGCAGCTTAGCGAAGACCGGAAGCTCCTACAATGAGCAGTTCTAC. This chain connects TRBV7-2 to TRBJ2-1; D gene unclear. Germline lookup yields CDR1 SGHTA and CDR2 FQGNSA. CDR3 length: 17 amino acids. Trimming left V 0 bases short and J 0 bases short, with 12 bases between.

This clonotype was recorded once. This chain links TRBV7-6 with TRBJ2-2; 10 bases align to TRBD1. This CDR3 has 16 amino acids. Trimming removed 5 bases from V and 5 bases from J; junction bases left unmatched: 8. Germline CDR1 reads SGHVS; CDR2 reads FNYEAQ. CDR3 residues: CASSRWDRGETGELFF. As DNA, the CDR3 is TGTGCCAGCAGCCGATGGGACAGGGGAGAGACCGGGGAGCTGTTTTTT. Full variable domain (remainder filled in from reference TRBV7-6 and TRBJ2-2): GAGVSQSPRYKVTKRGQDVALRCDPISGHVSLYWYRQALGQGPEFLTYFNYEAQQDKSGLPNDRFSAERPEGSISTLTIQRTEQRDSAMYRCASSRWDRGETGELFFGEGSRLTVL.

Of note for this clonotype: As the CDR3 is not closed by the conserved phenylalanine or tryptophan, this likely results from a read error. The chain employs TRBV20-1 and TRBJ1-1; D perhaps matches TRBD1 (5 bases). The CDR3 totals 11 residues. Germline values: CDR1 DFQATT, CDR2 SNEGSKA (reference sequence). Trimming shortened V by 0 bases and J by 8 bases, and 7 bases separated the two germline ends. CDR3 amino acids: CSARDQGEAFL. The CDR3 nucleotides read TGCAGTGCTAGAGATCAGGGAGAAGCTTTCCTT.

Only a few counts were recorded for this clonotype. The chain carries TRBV15 and TRBJ2-7, with a tentative D call TRBD2 (6 bases). Germline V gene data show CDR1 as LNHNV and CDR2 as YYDKDF (reference sequence). V lost 5 bases and J 4 bases, leaving 18 bases between the germline ends. The CDR3 covers 15 residues. CDR3 loop: CATSSRDSINYEQYF. The CDR3 nucleotides are TGTGCCACCAGCTCCCGGGACTCCATAAATTACGAGCAGTACTTC.